This TCR beta chain emerged from a study of neurological immune-mediated disorders. Many counts were recorded for this clonotype. The antigen is not known. Sorted libraries were made with roughly 1 million CD4+ or CD8+ T cells. Sequencing runs each generated in excess of 180 million TCR-beta sequences derived from 15-18 subjects. TCRdb processed the 5' RACE reads anew with MiXCR; each CDR3 protein has one entry. This sample has 52,000 or so distinct CDR3 sequences, with over 3.5% found just once. Between the trimmed V and J ends, which lost 4 bases and 11 bases, there was a span of 14 bases. The CDR3 runs 12 residues. From germline, CDR1 is MNHNY and CDR2 SVGAGI (reference sequence). Notes on the study in general: CDR3 amino acid sequences found in expanded clones were never shared across subjects, suggesting private repertoires in all groups. Phylogenetic grouping put 18 of 34 multiple sclerosis patients' repertoires into one related-CDR3 cluster, a possible signature.

The rearrangement uses TRBV6-6 and TRBJ1-1, with a possible D match to TRBD1 (5 bases). The sample consisted of CD4+ T cells from blood. This receptor was taken from a woman aged 35 to 49 with multiple sclerosis. The CDR3 is CASSFTGVGAFF. The CDR3 DNA reads TGTGCCAGCAGTTTTACAGGCGTCGGGGCTTTCTTT.